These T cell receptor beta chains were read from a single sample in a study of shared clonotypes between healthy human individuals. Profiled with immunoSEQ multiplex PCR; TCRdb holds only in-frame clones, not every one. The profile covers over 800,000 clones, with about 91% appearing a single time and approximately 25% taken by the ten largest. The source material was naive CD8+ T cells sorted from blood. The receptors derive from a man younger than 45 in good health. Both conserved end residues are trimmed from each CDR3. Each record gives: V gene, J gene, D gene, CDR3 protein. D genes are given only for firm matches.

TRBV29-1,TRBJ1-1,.,SVDQDTWNTEAF
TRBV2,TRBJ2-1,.,ASNPEESRGLNSHNEQF
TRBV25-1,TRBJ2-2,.,ASIPRNTGELF
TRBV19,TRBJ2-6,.,ASSIGGSGANVLT
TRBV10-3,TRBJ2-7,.,AISRSPGVNNEQY
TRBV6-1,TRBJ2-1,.,ASSPPSWGANEQF
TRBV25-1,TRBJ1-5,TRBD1,ASHPVQGIGNQPQH
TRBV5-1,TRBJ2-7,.,ASSLAGTGYEQY
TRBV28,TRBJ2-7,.,ASSPRMTPSYEQY
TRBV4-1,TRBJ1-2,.,ASSQEAGYGYT
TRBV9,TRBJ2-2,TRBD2,ASSPREGAGELF
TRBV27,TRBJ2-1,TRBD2,ASSYLRGLAHNEQF
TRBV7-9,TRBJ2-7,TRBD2,ASSGPGLAGVTEQY